The present entry profiles one T cell receptor (beta chain) with its context. Its antigen is not identified. These data are taken from a study of siplizumab effects on memory and regulatory T cells. Study-wide points: Researchers did not confirm the suppressive function of proliferating Tregs from siplizumab cultures. Memory cells seemed less diverse than naive T cells, which seemed major alloresponse contributors.

Each sample had roughly 10^5 TCR templates assayed. The repertoire was sequenced with immunoSEQ multiplex PCR; TCRdb's copy has only in-frame clones and lacks some. The data hold tens of thousands of clones, with about 89% observed a single time. Trimming removed 3 bases at V and 2 bases at J, with 10 bases between. The CDR3 length is 14 residues. Germline V gene data show CDR1 as PRHDT and CDR2 as FYEKMQ (reference sequence). The genes are TRBV13 and TRBJ2-5; D is unresolved. The source of this sequence is a human donor in good health. Sequenced material: CD8+ T cells sorted from blood. The CDR3 is CASSFFGFQETQYF. DNA of the CDR3: TGTGCCAGCAGCTTCTTCGGTTTTCAAGAGACCCAGTACTTC.